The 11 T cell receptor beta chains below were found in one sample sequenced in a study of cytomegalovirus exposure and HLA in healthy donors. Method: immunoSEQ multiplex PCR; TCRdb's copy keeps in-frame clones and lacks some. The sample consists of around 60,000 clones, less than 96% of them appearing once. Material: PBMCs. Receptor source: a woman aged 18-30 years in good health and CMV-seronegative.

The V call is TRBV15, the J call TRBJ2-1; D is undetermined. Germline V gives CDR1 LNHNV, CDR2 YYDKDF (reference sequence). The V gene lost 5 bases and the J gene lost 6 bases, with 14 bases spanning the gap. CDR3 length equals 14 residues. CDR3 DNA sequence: TGTGCCACCAGCGGCCCAACAGCTACCAATGAGCAGTTCTTC. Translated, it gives CATSGPTATNEQFF.

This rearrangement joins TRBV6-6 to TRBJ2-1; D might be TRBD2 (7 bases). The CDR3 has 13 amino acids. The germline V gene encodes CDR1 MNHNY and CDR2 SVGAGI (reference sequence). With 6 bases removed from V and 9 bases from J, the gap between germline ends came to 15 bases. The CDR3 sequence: CASRGAGAGEQFF. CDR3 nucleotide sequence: TGTGCCAGCAGGGGCGCGGGGGCGGGTGAGCAGTTCTTC.

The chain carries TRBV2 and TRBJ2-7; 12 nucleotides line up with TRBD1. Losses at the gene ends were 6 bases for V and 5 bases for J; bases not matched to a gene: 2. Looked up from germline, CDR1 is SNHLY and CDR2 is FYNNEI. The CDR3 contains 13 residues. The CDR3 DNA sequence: TGTGCCAGCAGCGGGACAGGGGGCCACGAGCAGTACTTC. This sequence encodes CASSGTGGHEQYF.

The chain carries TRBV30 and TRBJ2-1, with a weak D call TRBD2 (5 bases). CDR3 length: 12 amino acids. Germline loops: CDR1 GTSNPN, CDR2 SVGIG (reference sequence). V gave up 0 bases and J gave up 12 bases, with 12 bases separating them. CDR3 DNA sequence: TGTGCCTGGAGTGTAGAAGGCCGGGGGCAGTTCTTC. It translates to CAWSVEGRGQFF.

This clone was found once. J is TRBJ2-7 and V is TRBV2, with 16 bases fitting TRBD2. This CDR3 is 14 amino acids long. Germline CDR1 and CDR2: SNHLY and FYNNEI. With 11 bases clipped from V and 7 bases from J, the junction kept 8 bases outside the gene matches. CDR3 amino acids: CADGQGLAGGEQYF. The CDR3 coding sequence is TGTGCCGACGGGCAGGGACTAGCGGGGGGGGAGCAGTACTTC.

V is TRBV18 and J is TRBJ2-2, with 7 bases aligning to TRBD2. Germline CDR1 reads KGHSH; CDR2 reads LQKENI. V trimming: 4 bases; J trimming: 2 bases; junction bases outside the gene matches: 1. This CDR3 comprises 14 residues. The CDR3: CASSLGLNTGELFF. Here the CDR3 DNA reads TGTGCCAGCTCACTGGGACTAAACACCGGGGAGCTGTTTTTT.

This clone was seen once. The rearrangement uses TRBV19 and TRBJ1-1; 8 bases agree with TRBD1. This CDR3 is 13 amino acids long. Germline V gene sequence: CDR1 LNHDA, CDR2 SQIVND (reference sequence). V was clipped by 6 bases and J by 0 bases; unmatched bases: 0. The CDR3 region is CASRDRVNTEAFF. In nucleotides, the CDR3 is TGTGCCAGTAGGGACAGGGTGAACACTGAAGCTTTCTTT.

As DNA, the CDR3 is TGTGCCAGCAGTCAAGCTAGCGGGATGGGGACCGGGGAGCTGTTTTTT. The encoded protein is CASSQASGMGTGELFF. V usage is TRBV7-9 and J usage is TRBJ2-2; TRBD2 agrees at 9 bases. Germline V gene data show CDR1 as SEHNR and CDR2 as FQNEAQ (reference sequence). The CDR3 loop spans 16 amino acids. V was clipped by 6 bases and J by 5 bases; unmatched bases: 10.

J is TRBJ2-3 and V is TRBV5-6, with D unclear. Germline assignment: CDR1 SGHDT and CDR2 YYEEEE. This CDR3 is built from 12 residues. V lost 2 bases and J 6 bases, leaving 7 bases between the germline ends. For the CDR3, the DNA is TGTGCCAGCAGCTTTTTTGGCGATACGCAGTATTTT. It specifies CASSFFGDTQYF.

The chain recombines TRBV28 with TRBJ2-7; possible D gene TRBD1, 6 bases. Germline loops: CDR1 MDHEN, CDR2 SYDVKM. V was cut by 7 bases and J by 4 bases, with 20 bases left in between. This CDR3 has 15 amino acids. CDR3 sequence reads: CASTPMGAHPYEQYF. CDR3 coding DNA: TGTGCCAGCACCCCCATGGGGGCCCACCCTTACGAGCAGTACTTC.

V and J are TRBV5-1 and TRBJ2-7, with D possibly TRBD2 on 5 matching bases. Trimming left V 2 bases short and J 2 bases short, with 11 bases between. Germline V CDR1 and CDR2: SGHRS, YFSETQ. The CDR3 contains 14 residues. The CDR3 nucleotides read TGCGCCAGCAGCTTCCGGGCGGGCACCTACGAGCAGTACTTC. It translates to CASSFRAGTYEQYF.